This entry lists 30 T cell receptor beta chains sequenced from one sample in a study of T cells in Graves' hyperthyroidism and ophthalmopathy. Using RNA transcripts as the source, TCR beta CDR3 regions were amplified. The HTBI set primed first-round TCR CDR3 RT-PCR. Via MiXCR, TCRdb re-called the multiplex PCR reads, giving one row per CDR3 protein. Of 700,000 or so distinct CDR3 sequences in the sample, approximately 15% are singletons; the top ten hold under 15%. Specimen: blood. The source is a woman aged 50 to 65 with Graves' ophthalmopathy.

This clonotype was detected ten times or more. The chain carries TRBV12-3 or TRBV12-4 and TRBJ2-3; a possible D gene is TRBD2 (5 bases). Trimming pared 6 bases from V and 7 bases from J, leaving 17 bases between. The CDR3 loop spans 14 amino acids. CDR3 region: CASSSVASRNTQYF. CDR3 coding DNA: TGTGCCAGCAGCTCAGTAGCGAGCCGGAATACGCAGTATTTT.

In regard to this clonotype: Relative to the germline gene, one junction end is altered; a read error may explain this. The genes are TRBV20-1 and TRBJ1-1; weak D call: TRBD1 (6 bases). Germline V lookup: CDR1 DFQATT, CDR2 SNEGSKA (reference sequence). The CDR3 runs to 13 residues. CDR3 DNA sequence: TGCAGTGCTAGTAGGGGGTTGAACACTGGAGCTTTCTTT. Its translation is CSASRGLNTGAFF.

This clonotype came up many times. The CDR3 coding sequence is TGTGCCAGCAGTTCCCGTGTCATACGGTACAATGAGCAGTTCTTC. As protein: CASSSRVIRYNEQFF. The genes are TRBV27 and TRBJ2-1; D is unresolved. Trimming stripped 4 bases from V and 4 bases from J, with 14 bases between. The CDR3 contains 15 residues. Germline V gene sequence: CDR1 MNHEY, CDR2 SMNVEV (reference sequence).

This clonotype is a singleton in its sample. This may arise from a read error, as a much more abundant clone is one base away. The chain couples TRBV6-5 to TRBJ1-3, with a possible D match to TRBD1 (6 bases). Between the trimmed V and J ends, which lost 5 bases and 2 bases, there was a span of 7 bases. CDR1 MNHEY and CDR2 SVGAGI come from the germline V gene. The CDR3 contains 13 residues. CDR3 sequence reads: CASSHRAGNTIYF. DNA for the CDR3: TGTGCCAGCAGTCACAGGGCTGGAAACACCATATATTTT.

This clonotype was counted between two and nine times. The rearrangement joins TRBV29-1 to TRBJ2-7; maybe TRBD1 (6 bases). The CDR3 loop spans 13 amino acids. With 6 bases removed from V and 2 bases from J, the gap between germline ends came to 14 bases. Germline CDR1 and CDR2: SQVTM and ANQGSEA. CDR3 sequence (DNA): TGCAGCGTGAGAGGGGGTCCAGCCTACGAGCAGTACTTC. It is translated as CSVRGGPAYEQYF.

This clonotype appeared a few times. The chain uses TRBV27 and TRBJ2-5, with 13 bases aligning to TRBD2. In germline, CDR1 is MNHEY, CDR2 SMNVEV (reference sequence). Unmatched junction bases numbered 6, after V lost 5 bases and J lost 6 bases. This CDR3 is 15 amino acids long. The CDR3 DNA sequence: TGTGCCAGCAGTCTACTAGCGGGAGGGCAGCAGACCCAGTACTTC. It yields the protein CASSLLAGGQQTQYF.

This clonotype was seen only a few times. The chain couples TRBV7-9 to TRBJ1-1; no clear D gene. The CDR3 totals 17 residues. Trimming took off 1 base at V and 1 base at J, with 16 bases between the two ends. In germline, CDR1 is SEHNR, CDR2 FQNEAQ (reference sequence). The CDR3 nucleotides read TGTGCCAGCAGCTTAGGTGCGGTGGTCAGAGAGAACACTGAAGCTTTCTTT. It is translated as CASSLGAVVRENTEAFF.

In this sample, this clonotype turned up a few times. CDR3 loop: CASSPTPPGPRISYNSPLHF. The DNA for the CDR3 is TGTGCCAGCAGTCCGACGCCACCGGGGCCGCGGATATCCTATAATTCACCCCTCCACTTT. The chain uses TRBV27 and TRBJ1-6; D possibly corresponds to TRBD1 (5 bases). V lost 5 bases and J 1 base, leaving 24 bases between the germline ends. Germline CDR1 MNHEY, CDR2 SMNVEV (reference sequence). CDR3 length: 20 amino acids.

This clonotype was found a few times. This chain joins TRBV7-6 and TRBJ2-1; TRBD2 matches at 12 bases. The CDR3 is 20 amino acids. V lost 5 bases, J lost 0 bases, and 14 bases stayed unmatched. The V gene's germline CDR1 is SGHVS and CDR2 FNYEAQ. DNA for the CDR3: TGTGCCAGCAGCATACGGACTAGCGGGACCTACCCCCCCTCCTACAATGAGCAGTTCTTC. Translating it yields CASSIRTSGTYPPSYNEQFF.

This clonotype was recorded a few times. The chain carries TRBV7-3 and TRBJ2-7; TRBD2 aligns across 10 bases. This CDR3 has 14 residues. With V trimmed by 7 bases and J by 6 bases, 9 bases remained unmatched. CDR1 SGHTA and CDR2 FQGTGA come from the germline V gene. The CDR3 protein is CASNRSGGSVEQYF. The CDR3 nucleotides are TGTGCCAGCAACCGTAGCGGGGGGTCGGTCGAGCAGTACTTC.

The rearrangement uses TRBV6-2 or TRBV6-3 and TRBJ1-5; D is unclear. The CDR3 extends over 18 amino acids. CDR1 is MNHEY and CDR2 is SVGEGT in the germline V gene. V was trimmed by 2 bases and J by 1 base, leaving 18 bases between them. The CDR3 DNA reads TGTGCCAGCAGTTACGGGTGGGCAGGCGGTATGAGCAATCAGCCCCAGCATTTT. This codes for CASSYGWAGGMSNQPQHF.

In this sample, this clonotype turned up a few times. V and J are TRBV4-1 and TRBJ1-6; 9 nucleotides line up with TRBD1. V lost 0 bases and J lost 4; bases outside the gene matches: 4. The germline gives CDR1 MGHRA, CDR2 YSYEKL. The CDR3 has 17 amino acids. Here the CDR3 DNA reads TGCGCCAGCAGCCAAGAAGGGGGACAGGGATATAATTCACCCCTCCACTTT. Encoded protein: CASSQEGGQGYNSPLHF.

In this sample, this clonotype turned up once. The germline gene is not matched at one end of the junction; a read error may be the cause. The V gene is TRBV28, the J gene TRBJ2-1; D not resolved. This CDR3 is built from 11 residues. Germline V CDR1 and CDR2: MDHEN, SYDVKM. The CDR3 loop reads CAGSPKGEQFF. In nucleotides, the CDR3 is TGTGCCGGCAGTCCAAAGGGTGAGCAGTTCTTC.

The chain has TRBV7-2 and TRBJ2-7; D gene uncertain. CDR1 is SGHTA, CDR2 FQGNSA, per germline. The CDR3 contains 13 residues. Trimming shortened V by 4 bases and J by 7 bases, and 14 bases separated the two germline ends. CDR3 sequence (DNA): TGTGCCAGCAGCTCCGCTGGTAGGGTAGAGCAGTACTTC. It is translated as CASSSAGRVEQYF.

The gene calls are TRBV28 and TRBJ2-7; D is uncertain. CDR3 length: 10 amino acids. V was cut by 10 bases and J by 6 bases, with 10 bases left in between. CDR1 and CDR2 from the germline V gene are MDHEN and SYDVKM. CDR3 loop: CATGISEQYF. CDR3 DNA sequence: TGTGCCACCGGAATTAGCGAGCAGTACTTC. The full variable domain, with the rest looked up from reference TRBV28 and TRBJ2-7, is DVKVTQSSRYLVKRTGEKVFLECVQDMDHENMFWYRQDPGLGLRLIYFSYDVKMKEKGDIPEGYSVSREKKERFSLILESASTNQTSMYLCATGISEQYFGPGTRLTVT.

The rearrangement joins TRBV10-3 to TRBJ2-3, with D unclear. The CDR3 is made up of 12 amino acids. Trimming took 0 bases from V and 8 from J, leaving 6 bases between them. Germline V gives CDR1 ENHRY, CDR2 SYGVKD. The CDR3 bases are TGTGCCATCAGTGAGTCTTATAGTACGCAGTATTTT. Its translation: CAISESYSTQYF.

The sample holds many counts of this clonotype. The chain carries TRBV29-1 and TRBJ1-1; maybe TRBD1 (5 bases). Germline assignment: CDR1 SQVTM and CDR2 ANQGSEA. Between the trimmed V and J ends, which lost 5 bases and 0 bases, there was a span of 10 bases. The CDR3 contains 13 residues. The CDR3 here is CSVRGILNTEAFF. The DNA of the CDR3 is TGCAGCGTTCGGGGCATCCTGAACACTGAAGCTTTCTTT. Combining the CDR3 with reference TRBV29-1 and TRBJ1-1 gives the whole variable domain SAVISQKPSRDICQRGTSLTIQCQVDSQVTMMFWYRQQPGQSLTLIATANQGSEATYESGFVIDKFPISRPNLTFSTLTVSNMSPEDSSIYLCSVRGILNTEAFFGQGTRLTVV.

This clonotype was recorded many times. The rearrangement links TRBV9 to TRBJ2-1; 7 positions agree with TRBD2. Germline V gives CDR1 SGDLS, CDR2 YYNGEE. This CDR3 has 19 residues. J lost 4 bases, V lost 0 bases, and 16 bases had no gene match. In DNA form, the CDR3 reads TGTGCCAGCAGCGTAGCCCCTCCATCCGGTCTAGCGGCGTACAATGAGCAGTTCTTC. As protein: CASSVAPPSGLAAYNEQFF. Drawing the rest from reference TRBV9 and TRBJ2-1, the complete variable domain is DSGVTQTPKHLITATGQRVTLRCSPRSGDLSVYWYQQSLDQGLQFLIQYYNGEERAKGNILERFSAQQFPDLHSELNLSSLELGDSALYFCASSVAPPSGLAAYNEQFFGPGTRLTVL.

At least ten counts were recorded for this clonotype. The CDR3 coding sequence is TGCAGTGCCCACCATATTACTAACTATGGCTACACCTTC. Protein: CSAHHITNYGYTF. The gene calls are TRBV20-1 and TRBJ1-2; the D is unclear. In germline, CDR1 is DFQATT, CDR2 SNEGSKA (reference sequence). The CDR3 spans 13 residues. Trimming stripped 6 bases from V and 0 bases from J, with 11 bases between.

This clonotype was seen only a few times. The J gene is TRBJ2-1, the V gene TRBV18; D gene uncertain. V was trimmed by 0 bases and J by 3 bases, leaving 12 bases between them. CDR3 size: 16 residues. The germline V gene has CDR1 KGHSH and CDR2 LQKENI. Here the CDR3 reads CASSPPGTFGYNEQFF. CDR3 sequence (DNA): TGTGCCAGCTCACCACCGGGCACGTTCGGCTACAATGAGCAGTTCTTC.

The chain recombines TRBV9 with TRBJ2-7; 10 bases line up with TRBD2. The J call may be faulty, since TRBJ2-1 better matches the DNA end. Germline V gene sequence: CDR1 SGDLS, CDR2 YYNGEE. This CDR3 is 15 amino acids long. The CDR3, as DNA: TGTGCCAGCAGCGTAGGGCTAGCGGGAGCCTACGAGCAGTTCTTC. This sequence encodes CASSVGLAGAYEQFF.

This clonotype appeared many times. The chain is built from TRBV10-3 and TRBJ1-2, with 7 bases lining up with TRBD1. Germline trimming cut 6 bases from V and 3 bases from J; bases unmatched to any gene: 22. CDR1 is ENHRY, CDR2 SYGVKD, per germline. The CDR3 spans 19 residues. The CDR3 region has the DNA TGTGCCATCAGGAAAAATTCCGGACAGGCTAAGGGAAACCACTATGGCTACACCTTC. Translation: CAIRKNSGQAKGNHYGYTF.

This clonotype was seen only a few times. The chain uses TRBV6-1 and TRBJ2-5; 7 bases fit TRBD1. V trimming: 6 bases; J trimming: 0 bases; junction bases outside the gene matches: 10. There are 16 residues in the CDR3. Germline loops: CDR1 MNHNS, CDR2 SASEGT. CDR3 in amino acids: CASRPGQEPYQETQYF. For the CDR3, the DNA is TGTGCCAGCAGACCTGGACAGGAACCGTACCAAGAGACCCAGTACTTC.

The chain is built from TRBV7-8 and TRBJ2-3; perhaps TRBD1 as D (6 bases). CDR1 and CDR2 (germline): SGHVS, FQNEAQ. Between the trimmed V and J ends, which lost 8 bases and 9 bases, there was a span of 27 bases. CDR3 length: 16 residues. The CDR3 DNA is TGTGCCAGCGGCCCCCCCACAGGGTCCCCCTTAGGGACGCAGTATTTT. Amino acids: CASGPPTGSPLGTQYF.

This clonotype was seen at least ten times. The chain uses TRBV20-1 and TRBJ1-2; the D gene is possibly TRBD1 (5 bases). Germline CDR1 reads DFQATT; CDR2 reads SNEGSKA (reference sequence). The CDR3 consists of 13 residues. V lost 6 bases and J 6 bases, leaving 17 bases between the germline ends. The CDR3 region is CSAPFPGKDGYTF. The DNA for the CDR3 is TGCAGTGCCCCCTTTCCAGGGAAGGATGGCTACACCTTC.

This clonotype was picked up many times. The chain's CDR3 is CSAPRGDSYNEQFF. DNA for the CDR3: TGCAGTGCTCCGAGGGGGGACTCCTACAATGAGCAGTTCTTC. The chain combines TRBV20-1 with TRBJ2-1; D tentatively fits TRBD1 or TRBD2 (6 bases each). CDR1 and CDR2 from the germline V gene are DFQATT and SNEGSKA (reference sequence). This CDR3 spans 14 amino acids. Between the trimmed V and J ends, which lost 5 bases and 0 bases, there was a span of 11 bases.

This rearrangement joins TRBV5-1 to TRBJ2-1, with 11 bases identical to TRBD1. The CDR3 has 17 residues. Trimming removed 4 bases from V and 9 bases from J; junction bases left unmatched: 15. Per germline, CDR1 SGHRS and CDR2 YFSETQ. The CDR3 spells CASSPPGQGALVIEQFF. As DNA, the CDR3 is TGCGCCAGCAGCCCACCCGGACAGGGGGCTTTGGTAATTGAGCAGTTCTTC.

The chain links TRBV7-8 to TRBJ2-7; 10 nucleotides match TRBD2. The V segment lost 3 bases and the J segment 3 bases; nucleotides outside the gene matches: 14. Per germline, CDR1 SGHVS and CDR2 FQNEAQ. The CDR3 length is 18 residues. The CDR3 region is CASSFLVVLQREGYEQYF. For the CDR3, the DNA is TGTGCCAGCAGCTTCTTAGTCGTATTACAGCGGGAGGGCTACGAGCAGTACTTC.

The chain joins TRBV11-3 to TRBJ1-4; 7 bases are shared with TRBD1. Trimming removed 8 bases from V and 0 bases from J; junction bases left unmatched: 6. The CDR3 consists of 15 residues. Germline values: CDR1 SGHNT, CDR2 YENEEA. CDR3 protein: CASLGQRTTNEKLFF. Here the CDR3 DNA reads TGTGCCAGCTTGGGACAGAGGACAACTAATGAAAAACTGTTTTTT.

This sequence joins TRBV4-3 and TRBJ2-3; D not certain. CDR1 is LGHNA, CDR2 YSLEER, per germline. The CDR3 has 13 residues. The ends were cut back, 2 bases at V and 8 bases at J, with 11 bases in the middle. CDR3 nucleotides: TGCGCCAGCAGCCAACAACTCTCTGGTACGCAGTATTTT. Its translation is CASSQQLSGTQYF.